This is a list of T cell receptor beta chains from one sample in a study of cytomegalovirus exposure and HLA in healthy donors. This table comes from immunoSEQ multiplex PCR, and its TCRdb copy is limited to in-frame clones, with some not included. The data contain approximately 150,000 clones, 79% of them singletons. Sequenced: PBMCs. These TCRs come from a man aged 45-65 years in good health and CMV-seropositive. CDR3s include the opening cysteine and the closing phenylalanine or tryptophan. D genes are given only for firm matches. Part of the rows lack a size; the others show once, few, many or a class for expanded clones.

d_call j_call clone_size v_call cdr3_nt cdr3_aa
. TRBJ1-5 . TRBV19 TGTGCCAGTAGTGCGTACTCCGAGGGTCAGCCCCAGCATTTT CASSAYSEGQPQHF
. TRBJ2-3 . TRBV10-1 TGCGCCAGCAGTGTTCGGGGGGCGAGGACAGATACGCAGTATTTT CASSVRGARTDTQYF
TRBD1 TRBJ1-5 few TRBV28 TGTGCCAGCAGCAACCGACAGGGGGCGTTGTCTCAGCCCCAGCATTTT CASSNRQGALSQPQHF
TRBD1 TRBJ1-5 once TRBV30 TGTGCCCTCTCACAGGGGACCTATAGCAATCAGCCCCAGCATTTT CALSQGTYSNQPQHF
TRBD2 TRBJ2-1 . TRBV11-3 TGTGCCAGCAGCCCCAGCGGGAACTCCTACAATGAGCAGTTCTTC CASSPSGNSYNEQFF
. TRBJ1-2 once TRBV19 TGTGCCAGTAGTATAGGGAAGAGGGAGCGCTACACCTTC CASSIGKRERYTF
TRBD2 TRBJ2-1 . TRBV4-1 TGCGCCAGCAGCCATAATAGCGGGAGGGCTGGGAATGAGCAGTTCTTC CASSHNSGRAGNEQFF
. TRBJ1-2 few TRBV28 TGTGCCAGCAGTGAGGTCATAAAGTATGGCTACACCTTC CASSEVIKYGYTF
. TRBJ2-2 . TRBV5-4 TGTGCCAGCAGCTTGGACGGGGTTAACACCGGGGAGCTGTTTTTT CASSLDGVNTGELFF
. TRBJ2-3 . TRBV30 TGTGCCTGGACCTTACGGGGGAGCCCAGATACGCAGTATTTT CAWTLRGSPDTQYF
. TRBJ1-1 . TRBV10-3 TGTGCCATCAGTGAGTCGACAGGACTTAACACTGAAGCTTTCTTT CAISESTGLNTEAFF
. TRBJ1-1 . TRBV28 TGTGCCAGCAGTTTAGCCCCCGGGAACACTGAAGCTTTCTTT CASSLAPGNTEAFF
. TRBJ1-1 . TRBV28 TGTGCCAGCAGTCCACAGCCGAACACTGAAGCTTTCTTT CASSPQPNTEAFF